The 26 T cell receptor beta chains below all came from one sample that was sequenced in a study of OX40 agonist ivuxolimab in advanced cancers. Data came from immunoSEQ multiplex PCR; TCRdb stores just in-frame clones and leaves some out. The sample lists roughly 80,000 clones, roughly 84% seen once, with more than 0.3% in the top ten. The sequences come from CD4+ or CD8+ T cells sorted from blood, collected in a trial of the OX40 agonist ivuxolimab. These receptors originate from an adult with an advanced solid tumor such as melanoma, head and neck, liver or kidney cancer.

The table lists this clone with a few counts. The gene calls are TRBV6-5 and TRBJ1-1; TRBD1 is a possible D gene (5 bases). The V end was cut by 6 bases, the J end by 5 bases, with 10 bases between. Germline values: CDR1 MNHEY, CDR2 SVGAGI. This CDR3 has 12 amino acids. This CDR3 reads CASRQKGTEAFF. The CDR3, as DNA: TGTGCCAGCAGACAAAAGGGGACTGAAGCTTTCTTT.

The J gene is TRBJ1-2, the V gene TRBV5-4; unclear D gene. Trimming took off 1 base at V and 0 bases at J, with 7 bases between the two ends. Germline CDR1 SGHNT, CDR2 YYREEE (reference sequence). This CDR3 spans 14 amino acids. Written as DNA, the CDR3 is TGTGCCAGCAGCTTGACCTCGGCTAACTATGGCTACACCTTC. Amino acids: CASSLTSANYGYTF. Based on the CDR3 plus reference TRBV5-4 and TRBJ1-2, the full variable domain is ETGVTQSPTHLIKTRGQQVTLRCSSQSGHNTVSWYQQALGQGPQFIFQYYREEENGRGNFPPRFSGLQFPNYSSELNVNALELDDSALYLCASSLTSANYGYTFGSGTRLTVV.

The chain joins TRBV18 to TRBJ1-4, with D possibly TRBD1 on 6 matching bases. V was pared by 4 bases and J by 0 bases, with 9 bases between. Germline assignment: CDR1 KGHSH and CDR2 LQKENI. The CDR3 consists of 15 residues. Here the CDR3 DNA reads TGTGCCAGCTCACACCGACAGGCAACTAATGAAAAACTGTTTTTT. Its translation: CASSHRQATNEKLFF. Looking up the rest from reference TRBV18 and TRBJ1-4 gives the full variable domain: NAGVMQNPRHLVRRRGQEARLRCSPMKGHSHVYWYRQLPEEGLKFMVYLQKENIIDESGMPKERFSAEFPKEGPSILRIQQVVRGDSAAYFCASSHRQATNEKLFFGSGTQLSVL.

CDR3 bases: TGTGCCAGTAGTATGGAGGAGGGCGGGGAGCTGTTTTTT. This translates into CASSMEEGGELFF. V is TRBV19 and J is TRBJ2-2, with D maybe TRBD2 (6 bases). CDR1 and CDR2 (germline): LNHDA, SQIVND (reference sequence). The CDR3 extends over 13 amino acids. V lost 3 bases, J lost 7 bases, and 9 bases lay in between.

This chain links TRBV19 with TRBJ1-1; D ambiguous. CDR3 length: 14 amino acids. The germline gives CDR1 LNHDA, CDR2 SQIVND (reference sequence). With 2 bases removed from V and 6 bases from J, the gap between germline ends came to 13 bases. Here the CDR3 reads CASSISVFLSEAFF. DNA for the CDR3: TGTGCCAGTAGTATATCCGTGTTCCTGTCTGAAGCTTTCTTT. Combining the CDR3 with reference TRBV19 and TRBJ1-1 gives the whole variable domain DGGITQSPKYLFRKEGQNVTLSCEQNLNHDAMYWYRQDPGQGLRLIYYSQIVNDFQKGDIAEGYSVSREKKESFPLTVTSAQKNPTAFYLCASSISVFLSEAFFGQGTRLTVV.

Here the CDR3 DNA reads TGTGCCAGCATCCTGAGGAACAGTCCAAATCAGCCCCAGCATTTT. Encoded protein: CASILRNSPNQPQHF. The V gene is TRBV28, the J gene TRBJ1-5; D is unclear. Trimming pared 7 bases from V and 4 bases from J, leaving 17 bases between. Germline V lookup: CDR1 MDHEN, CDR2 SYDVKM. The CDR3 is 15 residues long. Full variable domain (missing parts from reference TRBV28 and TRBJ1-5): DVKVTQSSRYLVKRTGEKVFLECVQDMDHENMFWYRQDPGLGLRLIYFSYDVKMKEKGDIPEGYSVSREKKERFSLILESASTNQTSMYLCASILRNSPNQPQHFGDGTRLSIL.

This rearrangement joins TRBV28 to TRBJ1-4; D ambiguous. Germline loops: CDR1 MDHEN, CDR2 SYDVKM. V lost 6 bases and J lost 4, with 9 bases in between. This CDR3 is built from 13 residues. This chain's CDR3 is CASRPWGNEKLFF. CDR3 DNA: TGTGCCAGCAGGCCGTGGGGTAATGAAAAACTGTTTTTT.

The CDR3 bases are TGTGCCAGCAGTAGGGGAGAAGCCCAAGAGACCCAGTACTTC. It yields the protein CASSRGEAQETQYF. The chain recombines TRBV6-5 with TRBJ2-5; D tentatively reads TRBD1 or TRBD2 (5 bases each). V was shortened by 5 bases and J by 1 base, with 11 bases between the two germline ends. Germline CDR1 reads MNHEY; CDR2 reads SVGAGI. The CDR3 totals 14 residues.

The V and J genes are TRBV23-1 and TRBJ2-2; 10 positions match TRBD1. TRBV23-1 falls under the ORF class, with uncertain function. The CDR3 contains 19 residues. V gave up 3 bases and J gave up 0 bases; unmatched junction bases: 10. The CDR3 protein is CASSHSGTGALSNTGELFF. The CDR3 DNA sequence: TGCGCCAGCAGTCATTCCGGGACAGGGGCCCTTTCGAACACCGGGGAGCTGTTTTTT.

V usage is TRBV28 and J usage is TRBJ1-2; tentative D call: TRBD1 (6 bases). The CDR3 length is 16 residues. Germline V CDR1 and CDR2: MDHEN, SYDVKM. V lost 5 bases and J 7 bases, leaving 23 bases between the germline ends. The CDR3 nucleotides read TGTGCCAGCAGTCCCGGCGGGGGGGCTGCCCTTGGTGGCTACACCTTC. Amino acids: CASSPGGGAALGGYTF.

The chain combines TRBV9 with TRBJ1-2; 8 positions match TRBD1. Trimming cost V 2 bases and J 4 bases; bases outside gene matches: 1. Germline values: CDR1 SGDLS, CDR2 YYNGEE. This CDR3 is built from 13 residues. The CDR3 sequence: CASSVDRGYGYTF. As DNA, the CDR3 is TGTGCCAGCAGCGTCGACAGGGGCTATGGCTACACCTTC.

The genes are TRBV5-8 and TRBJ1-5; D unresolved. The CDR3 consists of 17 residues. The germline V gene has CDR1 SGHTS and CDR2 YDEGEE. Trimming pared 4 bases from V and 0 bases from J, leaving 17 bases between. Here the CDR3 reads CASSEDLTVNSNQPQHF. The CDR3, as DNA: TGTGCCAGCAGCGAGGATCTAACAGTAAATAGCAATCAGCCCCAGCATTTT.

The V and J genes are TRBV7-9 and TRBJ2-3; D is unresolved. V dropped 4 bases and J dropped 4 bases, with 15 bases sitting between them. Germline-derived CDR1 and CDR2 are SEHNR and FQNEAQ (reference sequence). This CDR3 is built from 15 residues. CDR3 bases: TGTGCCAGCAGCTACCAAAGGCCAAGCGCAGATACGCAGTATTTT. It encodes CASSYQRPSADTQYF.

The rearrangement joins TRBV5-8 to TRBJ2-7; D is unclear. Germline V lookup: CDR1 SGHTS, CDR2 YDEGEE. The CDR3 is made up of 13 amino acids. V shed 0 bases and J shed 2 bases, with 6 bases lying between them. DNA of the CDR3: TGTGCCAGCAGCTTGGTAGGGACCTACGAGCAGTACTTC. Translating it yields CASSLVGTYEQYF.

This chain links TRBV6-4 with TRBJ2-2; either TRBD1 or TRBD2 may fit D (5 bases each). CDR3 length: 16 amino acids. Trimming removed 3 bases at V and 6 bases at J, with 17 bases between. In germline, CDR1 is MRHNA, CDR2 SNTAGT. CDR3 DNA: TGTGCCAGCAGTGATTCGGCGAGGGGAAAGCCCGGGGAGCTGTTTTTT. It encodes CASSDSARGKPGELFF.

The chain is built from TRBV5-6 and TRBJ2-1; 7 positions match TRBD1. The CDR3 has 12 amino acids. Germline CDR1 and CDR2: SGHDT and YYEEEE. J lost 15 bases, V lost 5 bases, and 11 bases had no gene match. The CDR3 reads CASSRIEGARFF. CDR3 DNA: TGTGCCAGCAGTAGAATAGAGGGGGCTAGGTTCTTC.

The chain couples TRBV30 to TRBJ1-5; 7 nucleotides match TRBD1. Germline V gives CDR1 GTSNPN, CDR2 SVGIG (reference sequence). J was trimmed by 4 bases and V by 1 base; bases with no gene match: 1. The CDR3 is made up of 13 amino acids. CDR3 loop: CAWSEQGNQPQHF. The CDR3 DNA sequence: TGTGCCTGGAGTGAACAGGGGAATCAGCCCCAGCATTTT.

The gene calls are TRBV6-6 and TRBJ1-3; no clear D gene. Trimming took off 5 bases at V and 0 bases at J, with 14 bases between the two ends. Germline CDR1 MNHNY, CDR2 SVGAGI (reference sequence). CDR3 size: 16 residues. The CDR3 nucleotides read TGTGCCAGCAGTAGACTGACCCCGAGCTCTGGAAACACCATATATTTT. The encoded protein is CASSRLTPSSGNTIYF.

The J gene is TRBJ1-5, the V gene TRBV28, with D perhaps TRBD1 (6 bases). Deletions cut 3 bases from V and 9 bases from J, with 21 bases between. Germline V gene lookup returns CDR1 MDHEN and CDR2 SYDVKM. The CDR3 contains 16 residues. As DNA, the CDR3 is TGTGCCAGCAGTTTCAAGGCTTACAGGGAAAGGCGGCCCCAGCATTTT. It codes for CASSFKAYRERRPQHF.

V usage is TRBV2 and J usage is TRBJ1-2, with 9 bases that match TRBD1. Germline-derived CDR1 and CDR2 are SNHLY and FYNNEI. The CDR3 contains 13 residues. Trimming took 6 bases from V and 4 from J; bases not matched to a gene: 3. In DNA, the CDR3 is TGTGCCAGCAGCCGGACAGGGGCCTATGGCTACACCTTC. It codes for CASSRTGAYGYTF.

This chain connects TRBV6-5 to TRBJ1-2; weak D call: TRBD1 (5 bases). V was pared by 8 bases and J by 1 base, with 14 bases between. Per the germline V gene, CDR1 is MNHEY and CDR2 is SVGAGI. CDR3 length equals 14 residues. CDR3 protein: CASRHPTDNYGYTF. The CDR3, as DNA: TGTGCCAGCCGACACCCGACAGATAACTATGGCTACACCTTC.

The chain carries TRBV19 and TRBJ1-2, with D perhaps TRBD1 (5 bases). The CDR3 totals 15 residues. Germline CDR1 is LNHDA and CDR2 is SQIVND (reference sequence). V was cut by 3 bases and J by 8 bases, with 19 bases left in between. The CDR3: CASSISQPRRGGYTF. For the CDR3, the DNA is TGTGCCAGTAGTATCAGTCAGCCAAGAAGGGGCGGCTACACCTTC.

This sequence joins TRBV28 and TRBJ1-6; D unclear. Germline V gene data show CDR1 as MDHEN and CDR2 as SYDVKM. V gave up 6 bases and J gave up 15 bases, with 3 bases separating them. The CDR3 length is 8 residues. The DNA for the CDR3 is TGTGCCAGCAGGGGCCTCCACTTT. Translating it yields CASRGLHF.

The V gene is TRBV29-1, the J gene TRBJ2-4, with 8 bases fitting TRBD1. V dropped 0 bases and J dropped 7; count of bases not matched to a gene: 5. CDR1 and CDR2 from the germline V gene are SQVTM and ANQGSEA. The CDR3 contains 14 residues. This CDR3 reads CSVEDTGGANIQYF. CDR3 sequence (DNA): TGCAGCGTTGAAGACACAGGGGGAGCGAACATTCAGTACTTC.

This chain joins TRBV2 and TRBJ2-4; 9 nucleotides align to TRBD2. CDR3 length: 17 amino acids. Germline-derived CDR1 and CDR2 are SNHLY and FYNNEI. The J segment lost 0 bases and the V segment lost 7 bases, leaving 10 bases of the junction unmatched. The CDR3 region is CASNGSGSRVAKNIQYF. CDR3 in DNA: TGTGCCAGCAACGGTAGCGGGAGCCGAGTAGCCAAAAACATTCAGTACTTC.

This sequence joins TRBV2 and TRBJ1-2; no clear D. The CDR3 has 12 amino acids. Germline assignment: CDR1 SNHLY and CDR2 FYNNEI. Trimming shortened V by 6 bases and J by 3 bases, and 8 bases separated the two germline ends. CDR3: CASRMEDYGYTF. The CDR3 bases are TGTGCCAGCAGGATGGAGGACTATGGCTACACCTTC.